These 14 T cell receptor beta chains were all obtained from the same sample, sequenced in a study of T cells after yellow fever vaccination. TCRdb recomputed calls from the 5' RACE reads with MiXCR, one row per CDR3 protein. The table has hundreds of thousands of distinct CDR3 sequences, about 3.5% seen once. The starting material was PBMCs, obtained on the day of the yellow fever booster vaccination. Every receptor here comes from a man aged 18 to 30 who received the YFV17D yellow fever vaccine.

A few counts support this clonotype. The V gene is TRBV20-1, the J gene TRBJ1-4; 9 bases fit TRBD1. The V segment lost 4 bases and the J segment 10 bases; nucleotides outside the gene matches: 13. The CDR3 sequence is 15 residues long. Germline assignment: CDR1 DFQATT and CDR2 SNEGSKA (reference sequence). DNA of the CDR3: TGCAGTGCTAATCCGGGACAGGGCGACGGAGGAAAACTGTTTTTT. This codes for CSANPGQGDGGKLFF.

V and J are TRBV2 and TRBJ1-3; D unresolved. The CDR3 is made up of 15 amino acids. V was clipped by 2 bases and J by 0 bases, with 8 bases between them. Germline lookup yields CDR1 SNHLY and CDR2 FYNNEI. The CDR3 sequence is CASSESSFSGNTIYF. The CDR3 DNA is TGTGCCAGCAGTGAATCCAGCTTCTCTGGAAACACCATATATTTT.

This clonotype occurred a few times. The chain is built from TRBV6-5 and TRBJ2-5; TRBD1 agrees at 10 bases. V lost 0 bases and J lost 1; bases outside the gene matches: 11. Germline V CDR1 and CDR2: MNHEY, SVGAGI. This CDR3 is 19 amino acids long. CDR3 DNA: TGTGCCAGCAGTTACTCGAAATTGACAGGGGGCTGGTCCCAAGAGACCCAGTACTTC. Its translation is CASSYSKLTGGWSQETQYF.

This clonotype was seen many times. The rearrangement uses TRBV29-1 and TRBJ1-4; D unresolved. V lost 4 bases, J lost 6 bases, and 12 bases lay in between. The CDR3 length is 13 residues. Germline CDR1 and CDR2: SQVTM and ANQGSEA. The CDR3 loop reads CSVGAGIYEKLFF. The CDR3 nucleotides are TGCAGCGTTGGGGCGGGAATCTATGAAAAACTGTTTTTT.

At least ten counts were recorded for this clonotype. This chain connects TRBV11-2 to TRBJ2-1; no definite D call. Germline lookup yields CDR1 SGHAT and CDR2 FQNNGV. Trimming left V 6 bases short and J 6 bases short, with 12 bases between. The CDR3 spans 13 residues. CDR3 amino acids: CASRVIQRNEQFF. The CDR3 DNA is TGTGCCAGCAGGGTGATCCAGCGCAATGAGCAGTTCTTC.

The chain has TRBV12-3 or TRBV12-4 and TRBJ2-1, with 7 bases identical to TRBD2. V was pared by 7 bases and J by 0 bases, with 6 bases of the junction left unmatched. The CDR3 has 15 amino acids. The CDR3 protein is CASNRGEYSYNEQFF. CDR3 in DNA: TGTGCCAGCAATCGGGGGGAGTACTCCTACAATGAGCAGTTCTTC.

This chain links TRBV10-3 with TRBJ2-7; D is unresolved. CDR1 is ENHRY, CDR2 SYGVKD, per germline. V was shortened by 4 bases and J by 0 bases, with 10 bases between the two germline ends. The CDR3 runs to 14 residues. The CDR3 region has the DNA TGTGCCATCAGTGCGCAGATCCCCTCCTACGAGCAGTACTTC. This sequence encodes CAISAQIPSYEQYF.

This clonotype was observed a handful of times. The rearrangement joins TRBV18 to TRBJ2-7; D is perhaps TRBD1 (5 bases). From germline, CDR1 is KGHSH and CDR2 LQKENI. There are 14 residues in the CDR3. Trimming pared 3 bases from V and 3 bases from J, leaving 12 bases between. In nucleotides, the CDR3 is TGTGCCAGCTCACCCGTAGGACAAGACTACGAGCAGTACGTC. This codes for CASSPVGQDYEQYV.

The sample holds many counts of this clonotype. This rearrangement joins TRBV3-1 to TRBJ1-6; 10 nucleotides agree with TRBD1. The germline V gene has CDR1 LGHDT and CDR2 YNNKEL (reference sequence). The ends lost 0 bases at V and 10 bases at J; junction bases unmatched: 3. This CDR3 is built from 15 residues. This CDR3 is CASSQDGTGESPLHF. CDR3 DNA sequence: TGTGCCAGCAGCCAAGATGGGACAGGGGAATCACCCCTCCACTTT. Using reference TRBV3-1 and TRBJ1-6 for the parts outside the CDR3, the full variable domain is DTAVSQTPKYLVTQMGNDKSIKCEQNLGHDTMYWYKQDSKKFLKIMFSYNNKELIINETVPNRFSPKSPDKAHLNLHINSLELGDSAVYFCASSQDGTGESPLHFGNGTRLTVT.

Ten or more counts support this clonotype. This chain's CDR3 is CSASGDSQSYEQYV. The DNA for the CDR3 is TGCAGTGCTAGTGGTGACAGCCAGTCCTACGAGCAGTACGTC. The gene calls are TRBV20-1 and TRBJ2-7, with D perhaps matching TRBD1 (5 bases). Germline lookup yields CDR1 DFQATT and CDR2 SNEGSKA (reference sequence). V lost 3 bases to trimming and J lost 1 base, with 13 bases between them. CDR3 length: 14 residues.

The rearrangement joins TRBV12-3 or TRBV12-4 to TRBJ2-7, with 7 bases matching TRBD2. The CDR3 length is 15 residues. V lost 3 bases and J lost 3; bases outside the gene matches: 8. The CDR3 loop is CASSFEGLAGYEQYF. CDR3 bases: TGTGCCAGCAGTTTTGAGGGATTAGCGGGCTACGAGCAGTACTTC.

In its sample, this clonotype was seen many times. The chain carries TRBV6-6 and TRBJ2-7, with no clear D. The V and J ends lost 7 bases and 0 bases respectively, with 13 bases between them. Germline V CDR1 and CDR2: MNHNY, SVGAGI (reference sequence). The CDR3 runs to 14 residues. CDR3 loop: CASTGSTSSYEQYF. CDR3 sequence (DNA): TGTGCCAGCACAGGTAGCACCTCCTCCTACGAGCAGTACTTC.

Ten or more counts support this clonotype. This chain links TRBV6-5 with TRBJ2-3; D is unresolved. The V end was cut by 2 bases, the J end by 6 bases, with 12 bases between. CDR3 length: 14 residues. The germline gives CDR1 MNHEY, CDR2 SVGAGI. The CDR3 bases are TGTGCCAGCAGTTACACCCCTCAAGCGGATACGCAGTATTTT. Its translation is CASSYTPQADTQYF.

A few counts support this clonotype. The chain recombines TRBV10-1 with TRBJ2-2; D is unclear. The CDR3 loop spans 14 amino acids. Trimming shortened V by 4 bases and J by 0 bases, and 6 bases separated the two germline ends. Germline CDR1 and CDR2: WNHNN and SYGVQD (reference sequence). The CDR3 here is CASSAHTNTGELFF. CDR3 DNA: TGCGCCAGCAGTGCACACACGAACACCGGGGAGCTGTTTTTT.